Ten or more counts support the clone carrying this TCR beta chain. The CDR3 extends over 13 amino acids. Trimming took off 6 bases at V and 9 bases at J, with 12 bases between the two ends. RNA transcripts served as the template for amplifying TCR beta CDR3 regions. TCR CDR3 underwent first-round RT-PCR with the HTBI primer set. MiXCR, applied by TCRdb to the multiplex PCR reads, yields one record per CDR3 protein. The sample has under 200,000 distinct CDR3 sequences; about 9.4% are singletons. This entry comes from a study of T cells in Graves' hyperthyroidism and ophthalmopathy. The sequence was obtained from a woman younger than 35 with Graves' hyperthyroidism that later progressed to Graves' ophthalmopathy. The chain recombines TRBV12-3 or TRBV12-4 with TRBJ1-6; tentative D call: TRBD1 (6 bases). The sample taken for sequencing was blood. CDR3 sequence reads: CASSRGGRSPLHF. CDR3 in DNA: TGTGCCAGCAGCAGGGGAGGACGTTCACCCCTCCACTTT.